Listed below are T cell receptor beta chains from one sample, sequenced in a study of blood T cell repertoires in COVID-19. TCRdb's table, derived via immunoSEQ multiplex PCR, lists solely in-frame clones and lacks some. The sample lists under 500,000 clones, over 75% occurring once. The sample taken for sequencing was PBMCs or T cells enriched from blood (not recorded which). The receptor set was obtained from a man in his thirties or forties who had recovered from COVID-19. The CDR3 runs from the conserved cysteine through the conserved F or W. A D gene is named only where the DNA matches it firmly. Size is stated for part of the rows, as once, few or many counts, or as a class when the clone is expanded.

V gene,CDR3 length,clone size,D gene,J gene,CDR3 protein,CDR3 DNA
TRBV5-5,17,-,TRBD2,TRBJ2-1,CASSPGLAGASFDEQFF,TGTGCCAGCAGCCCCGGACTAGCGGGAGCCTCGTTCGATGAGCAGTTCTTC
TRBV4-1,16,-,TRBD2,TRBJ2-1,CASSERVAGGFNEQFF,TGCGCCAGCAGCGAAAGGGTAGCGGGAGGATTTAATGAGCAGTTCTTC
TRBV5-4,13,-,TRBD1,TRBJ1-2,CASSLAQGAGYTF,TGTGCCAGCAGCTTGGCACAGGGGGCGGGCTACACCTTC
TRBV7-2,16,-,TRBD2,TRBJ2-2,CASSLVGLAGPGELFF,TGTGCCAGCAGTTTAGTTGGACTAGCGGGACCCGGGGAGCTGTTTTTT
TRBV28,14,-,TRBD2,TRBJ2-1,CASMSAGGTNEQFF,TGTGCCAGCATGTCCGCGGGAGGAACCAATGAGCAGTTCTTC
TRBV2,14,-,-,TRBJ1-2,CASSESAGHYGYTF,TGTGCCAGCAGTGAATCGGCAGGGCACTATGGCTACACCTTC
TRBV18,13,-,-,TRBJ2-7,CASSATAAYEQYF,TGTGCCAGCTCAGCGACAGCAGCCTACGAGCAGTACTTC
TRBV28,13,few,TRBD1,TRBJ2-7,CAIGTANNYEQYF,TGTGCCATTGGGACAGCTAATAACTACGAGCAGTACTTC
TRBV29-1,14,-,-,TRBJ1-6,CSVALQGRNSPLHF,TGCAGCGTTGCATTGCAGGGGCGGAATTCACCCCTCCACTTT
TRBV19,16,-,-,TRBJ1-5,CASSMARGYSNQPQHF,TGTGCCAGTAGTATGGCCAGGGGCTATAGCAATCAGCCCCAGCATTTT
TRBV10-2,13,-,-,TRBJ1-5,CASAQQGHQPQHF,TGCGCCAGCGCTCAACAGGGCCATCAGCCCCAGCATTTT
TRBV9,15,-,TRBD2,TRBJ2-3,CASSPNGGGTDTQYF,TGTGCCAGCAGCCCGAATGGGGGGGGCACAGATACGCAGTATTTT
TRBV11-2,18,-,-,TRBJ2-7,CASSSRTKTSQDFYEQYF,TGTGCCAGCAGCTCCCGAACAAAAACGTCACAGGATTTCTACGAGCAGTACTTC
TRBV5-1,13,-,-,TRBJ1-4,CASSPDSNEKLFF,TGCGCCAGCAGCCCGGACAGTAATGAAAAACTGTTTTTT
TRBV5-8,16,once,TRBD2,TRBJ2-1,CASSLLAGLSYNEQFF,TGTGCCAGCAGCTTACTAGCGGGGCTCTCCTACAATGAGCAGTTCTTC
TRBV19,15,-,TRBD2,TRBJ2-1,CASSPAGDYYNEQFF,TGTGCCAGTAGTCCAGCGGGAGATTACTACAATGAGCAGTTCTTC
TRBV7-2,14,-,-,TRBJ2-1,CASSVLGGDNEQFF,TGTGCCAGCAGCGTCCTAGGGGGGGACAATGAGCAGTTCTTC
TRBV30,16,-,-,TRBJ1-3,CAWIQRGHLSGNTIYF,TGTGCCTGGATCCAACGAGGGCACCTCTCTGGAAACACCATATATTTT
TRBV6-1,14,-,TRBD1,TRBJ1-4,CASSEDRADEKLFF,TGTGCCAGCAGTGAGGACAGGGCGGATGAAAAACTGTTTTTT
TRBV18,15,once,TRBD1,TRBJ1-1,CASSPIQGANTEAFF,TGTGCCAGCTCACCCATCCAGGGGGCGAACACTGAAGCTTTCTTT
TRBV4-1,16,-,-,TRBJ1-5,CASSPRNYEGVQPQHF,TGCGCCAGCAGCCCGCGGAACTACGAAGGGGTTCAGCCCCAGCATTTT
TRBV28,14,-,-,TRBJ2-7,CASEEGVGNYEQYF,TGTGCCAGCGAGGAGGGAGTCGGCAACTACGAGCAGTACTTC
TRBV2,13,-,-,TRBJ1-1,CASHPTMNTEAFF,TGTGCCAGCCATCCTACCATGAACACTGAAGCTTTCTTT
TRBV5-1,15,once,-,TRBJ2-3,CASSLDRTSTDTQYF,TGCGCCAGCAGCTTGGATCGGACTAGCACAGATACGCAGTATTTT
TRBV28,17,-,TRBD2,TRBJ2-2,CASSFLRTGGFPGELFF,TGTGCCAGCAGTTTTTTGAGGACGGGAGGTTTCCCCGGGGAGCTGTTTTTT
TRBV19,10,once,TRBD2,TRBJ2-7,CASGGDEQYF,TGTGCCAGTGGGGGGGACGAGCAGTACTTC
TRBV24-1,15,-,TRBD1,TRBJ2-6,CASGQGLSGANVLTF,TGTGCCAGCGGACAGGGGCTCTCTGGGGCCAACGTCCTGACTTTC
TRBV9,17,-,TRBD2,TRBJ2-6,CASSVALAGGPANVLTF,TGTGCCAGCAGCGTAGCCCTAGCGGGAGGGCCGGCCAACGTCCTGACTTTC
TRBV5-1,16,-,TRBD1,TRBJ1-5,CASSTGTGESNQPQHF,TGCGCCAGCAGCACCGGGACAGGTGAGAGCAATCAGCCCCAGCATTTT
TRBV29-1,13,once,TRBD1,TRBJ1-1,CSVVGQMNTEAFF,TGCAGTGTTGTGGGACAGATGAACACTGAAGCTTTCTTT
TRBV5-1,16,-,-,TRBJ1-3,CASSLDGAIAGNTIYF,TGCGCCAGCAGCTTGGATGGGGCGATCGCCGGAAACACCATATATTTT
TRBV21-1,19,once,-,TRBJ2-1,CASSKRTGGRLVPDPKQFF,TGTGCCAGCAGCAAACGGACAGGGGGCCGGTTAGTCCCAGACCCTAAGCAGTTCTTC
TRBV5-1,13,-,-,TRBJ2-7,CASSYGNSYEQYF,TGCGCCAGCAGCTACGGGAACTCCTACGAGCAGTACTTC
TRBV11-2,18,-,TRBD1,TRBJ2-2,CASSFNGVRGPNTGELFF,TGTGCCAGCAGCTTTAACGGAGTCAGGGGGCCGAACACCGGGGAGCTGTTTTTT
TRBV28,15,-,-,TRBJ2-3,CASSLYGQSTDTQYF,TGTGCCAGCAGTTTATACGGACAAAGCACAGATACGCAGTATTTT
TRBV7-9,17,once,-,TRBJ2-4,CASVLSGGGMAKNIQYF,TGTGCCAGCGTCCTCTCGGGGGGCGGGATGGCTAAAAACATTCAGTACTTC
TRBV5-4,13,-,-,TRBJ2-1,CASSSGLINEQFF,TGTGCCAGCAGCTCGGGACTGATTAATGAGCAGTTCTTC
TRBV7-9,14,-,-,TRBJ2-5,CASSLIGGEETQYF,TGTGCCAGCAGCTTAATAGGGGGGGAAGAGACCCAGTACTTC
TRBV6-5,13,-,TRBD1,TRBJ2-2,CASSRGRLGELFF,TGTGCCAGCAGCAGGGGGCGCTTAGGGGAGCTGTTTTTT
TRBV27,13,-,-,TRBJ2-5,CASSLARGETQYF,TGTGCCAGCAGTTTAGCCCGAGGGGAGACCCAGTACTTC
TRBV10-1,14,-,-,TRBJ1-1,CASSSTGTNTEAFF,TGCGCCAGCAGTTCGACAGGTACGAACACTGAAGCTTTCTTT
TRBV25-1,13,-,-,TRBJ1-1,CASSEPGNTEAFF,TGTGCCAGCAGTGAGCCGGGTAACACTGAAGCTTTCTTT